The 10 T cell receptor beta chains presented below share a single source sample, sequenced in a study of blood T cells in healthy people across ages. Then a second PCR, running roughly 7 to 11 cycles, was carried out with a sample-barcoded 5' primer and a J-beta primer mix. Each CDR3 protein gets one entry after TCRdb re-called the 5' RACE reads with MiXCR. The data hold 600,000 or so distinct CDR3 sequences, with less than 35% observed a single time. The material sequenced was blood. Receptors originate from a woman at least 80 years old in good health.

This clonotype occurred a few times. The genes are TRBV20-1 and TRBJ2-3, with TRBD2 matching over 10 bases. Germline loops: CDR1 DFQATT, CDR2 SNEGSKA (reference sequence). The CDR3 extends over 15 amino acids. Trimming took 5 bases from V and 4 from J; bases not matched to a gene: 9. CDR3: CSAESGGAGADTQYF. The CDR3 DNA sequence: TGCAGTGCTGAGAGCGGGGGGGCCGGCGCAGATACGCAGTATTTT.

This clonotype was recorded many times. The genes are TRBV5-5 and TRBJ2-2; TRBD2 aligns across 8 bases. CDR3 length equals 17 residues. Looked up from germline, CDR1 is SGHKS and CDR2 is YYEKEE (reference sequence). With 2 bases clipped from V and 7 bases from J, the junction kept 13 bases outside the gene matches. The DNA of the CDR3 is TGTGCCAGCAGCTTAGGTGCGACGGGGGGGCCTGGCGGGGAGCTGTTTTTT. Its protein is CASSLGATGGPGGELFF.

The V and J genes are TRBV5-1 and TRBJ2-1, with TRBD2 matching over 7 bases. V shed 2 bases and J 2 bases; nucleotides not matched to a gene: 7. This CDR3 is 16 amino acids long. CDR1 and CDR2 from the germline V gene are SGHRS and YFSETQ. The CDR3 reads CASSLVAGLAYNEQFF. The CDR3 bases are TGCGCCAGCAGCTTAGTAGCGGGTCTGGCCTACAATGAGCAGTTCTTC.

This clonotype came up a few times. The chain joins TRBV6-1 to TRBJ1-2; D call uncertain. The CDR3 is 17 residues long. Trimming took off 7 bases at V and 4 bases at J, with 25 bases between the two ends. CDR1 is MNHNS, CDR2 SASEGT, per germline. This CDR3 reads CASKPDGGHKSLYGYTF. The DNA of the CDR3 is TGTGCCAGCAAGCCGGACGGAGGGCATAAGAGCCTCTATGGCTACACCTTC.

About this clonotype itself: Because it lacks the conserved phenylalanine or tryptophan at the end, this CDR3 is likely a read error. This chain connects TRBV7-9 to TRBJ2-3; TRBD2 might be the D (5 bases). The CDR3 loop spans 16 amino acids. Trimming removed 4 bases at V and 0 bases at J, with 14 bases between. Germline loops: CDR1 SEHNR, CDR2 FQNEAQ (reference sequence). CDR3 coding DNA: TGTGCCAGCAGCTCGATCGGGAAGAGTAGCACAGATACGCAGTATTTA. Protein: CASSSIGKSSTDTQYL.

This clonotype was seen once. The chain couples TRBV20-1 to TRBJ2-3, with 8 bases lining up with TRBD2. V lost 6 bases and J lost 0; bases outside the gene matches: 8. This CDR3 comprises 15 residues. CDR1 DFQATT and CDR2 SNEGSKA come from the germline V gene (reference sequence). In DNA form, the CDR3 reads TGCAGTGCCTTCAAACCGGGGGGGAGCACAGATACGCAGTATTTT. Its translation is CSAFKPGGSTDTQYF.

This clonotype appeared many times. One end of the junction is discordant with germline, which a read error may explain. The V gene is TRBV20-1, the J gene TRBJ2-7, with D unclear. This CDR3 is 13 amino acids long. The germline V gene has CDR1 DFQATT and CDR2 SNEGSKA (reference sequence). As DNA, the CDR3 is TGCAGTGTTAGAAGTAGGGCGAACTACGAGCAGTACTTC. Its protein product is CSVRSRANYEQYF.

A remark on this clonotype: This may arise from a read error, as a much more abundant clone is one base away. The CDR3 region is CASALRAGEIGEQYF. In DNA form, the CDR3 reads TGTGCCAGCGCCCTCCGTGCAGGGGAAATCGGCGAGCAGTACTTC. The chain has TRBV2 and TRBJ2-7; tentative D call: TRBD1 (6 bases). Germline CDR1 SNHLY, CDR2 FYNNEI. The CDR3 contains 15 residues. V lost 8 bases to trimming and J lost 6 bases, with 23 bases between them.

This clonotype has at least ten counts. The chain combines TRBV3-1 with TRBJ1-1; 7 bases fit TRBD1. Unmatched junction bases numbered 7, after V lost 2 bases and J lost 1 base. Germline V gene data show CDR1 as LGHDT and CDR2 as YNNKEL (reference sequence). The CDR3 contains 16 residues. DNA for the CDR3: TGTGCCAGCAGCCAATACGGTCGACAGGGGAACACTGAAGCTTTCTTT. Protein: CASSQYGRQGNTEAFF.

This clonotype has at least ten counts. The rearrangement uses TRBV7-8 and TRBJ1-2, with 7 bases matching TRBD1. This CDR3 contains 15 residues. The J segment lost 8 bases and the V segment lost 5 bases, leaving 14 bases of the junction unmatched. Germline V CDR1 and CDR2: SGHVS, FQNEAQ. The CDR3 coding sequence is TGTGCCAGCAGCCCCGGGGGACAGTTCGGAGGGGGCTACACCTTC. The encoded protein is CASSPGGQFGGGYTF.